Below are 4 T cell receptor beta chains sequenced from a single sample in a study of CD8 T cells in Susac syndrome. The authors reverse transcribed roughly 0.5 to 1 ug RNA with random hexamers. Using its own MiXCR run on the immunoSEQ multiplex PCR reads, TCRdb lists one record per CDR3 protein. The table has roughly 130,000 distinct CDR3 sequences, approximately 96% seen once. Sequenced sample: CD4+ T cells from PBMCs. These TCRs come from a human donor with multiple sclerosis.

The chain carries TRBV6-2 or TRBV6-3 and TRBJ1-2, with D uncertain. Trimming removed 6 bases at V and 0 bases at J, with 11 bases between. CDR1 is MNHEY, CDR2 SVGEGT, per germline. The CDR3 length is 14 residues. CDR3 residues: CASRRGGSNYGYTF. CDR3 sequence (DNA): TGTGCCAGCAGAAGAGGTGGATCTAACTATGGCTACACCTTC.

V is TRBV11-2 and J is TRBJ2-3; no reliable D call. The ends were cut back, 1 base at V and 4 bases at J, with 9 bases in the middle. This CDR3 region has 14 residues. Per the germline V gene, CDR1 is SGHAT and CDR2 is FQNNGV. This CDR3 is CASSLVVLADTQYF. CDR3 in DNA: TGTGCCAGCAGCTTAGTCGTCCTGGCAGATACGCAGTATTTT.

The rearrangement joins TRBV13 to TRBJ2-7, with TRBD1 matching over 7 bases. In germline, CDR1 is PRHDT, CDR2 FYEKMQ (reference sequence). CDR3 length equals 13 residues. The V and J ends lost 5 bases and 3 bases, in that order; junction bases with no gene match: 4. CDR3 DNA sequence: TGTGCCAGCAGCGCCTGGGACAGCTACGAGCAGTACTTC. The encoded protein is CASSAWDSYEQYF.

The J gene is TRBJ1-2, the V gene TRBV3-1; no definite D call. Between the trimmed V and J ends, which lost 1 base and 3 bases, there was a span of 9 bases. CDR1 is LGHDT and CDR2 is YNNKEL in the germline V gene (reference sequence). The CDR3 length is 14 residues. CDR3 in amino acids: CASSQGGGYYGYTF. CDR3 bases: TGTGCCAGCAGCCAAGGTGGCGGTTACTATGGCTACACCTTC.